The T cell receptor beta chain under discussion was sequenced for a study of shared clonotypes between healthy human individuals. Study-wide results and limits: Across subsets, estimated richness was generally greater for naive than for memory populations.

This clone is a singleton in its sample. What it binds is not known. The V gene's germline CDR1 is SGHRS and CDR2 YFSETQ. The V segment lost 4 bases and the J segment 0 bases; nucleotides outside the gene matches: 7. The CDR3 spans 16 residues. TCRdb keeps only in-frame clones here, not all; method: immunoSEQ multiplex PCR. The sample holds over 700,000 clones, just under 75% seen once. Sample: memory CD4+ T cells sorted from blood. Subset noted: CD45RA-negative fraction. The chain links TRBV5-1 to TRBJ1-1, with TRBD1 matching over 9 bases. This clonotype was obtained from a woman in her 30s in good health. CDR3 DNA: TGCGCCAGCAGCGGTCCCGGGACAGGGATGAACACTGAAGCTTTCTTT. Its translation is CASSGPGTGMNTEAFF. Supplemented by reference TRBV5-1 and TRBJ1-1, the full variable domain reads KAGVTQTPRYLIKTRGQQVTLSCSPISGHRSVSWYQQTPGQGLQFLFEYFSETQRNKGNFPGRFSGRQFSNSRSEMNVSTLELGDSALYLCASSGPGTGMNTEAFFGQGTRLTVV.